This T cell receptor (beta chain) was identified in a study of T cell changes during pregnancy in multiple sclerosis. This clone was counted a single time. The data were produced by immunoSEQ multiplex PCR, yet TCRdb's version contains in-frame clones alone and is incomplete. The sample has about 64,000 clones; roughly 93% are singletons. The starting material was peripheral blood, obtained in the second trimester of pregnancy. The sequence came from a female donor with multiple sclerosis, enrolled in a pregnancy study.

CDR3 DNA: TGCGCCAGCAGCCAAGTGAACAGTAACCAAGAGACCCAGTACTTC. It encodes CASSQVNSNQETQYF. The chain employs TRBV4-1 and TRBJ2-5; D call uncertain. V lost 1 base and J 0 bases, leaving 9 bases between the germline ends. The germline V gene has CDR1 MGHRA and CDR2 YSYEKL. The CDR3 runs to 15 residues.